This T cell receptor beta chain originates from a study of blood T cells in healthy people across ages. Overall study results and limits: It was held that diversity estimates obtained from one million T cells represented underestimates.

Isolation recovered at least 6 million PBMCs from every sample. Trimming cost V 0 bases and J 6 bases, with 12 bases left between them. Germline V gene sequence: CDR1 SGHAT, CDR2 FQNNGV. The CDR3 consists of 15 residues. The use of a sample-barcoded 5' primer and a J-beta primer mix characterized a second PCR of roughly 6 to 11 cycles. The authors tagged each cDNA molecule using a template-switch adaptor with 12 random nucleotides. TCRdb recomputed calls from the 5' RACE reads with MiXCR, one row per CDR3 protein. The table has 800,000 to 950,000 distinct CDR3 sequences, under 50% seen once. About this clonotype itself: Its antigen remains unidentified. No conserved phenylalanine or tryptophan ends this CDR3, so it is likely a read error.

This chain connects TRBV11-2 to TRBJ2-1; D not resolved. The specimen sequenced was blood. The receptor comes from a man aged 25 to 45 in good health. The CDR3 DNA reads TGTGCCAGCAGCTTAGAGCCCTCGGCGCTCAATGAGCAGTTCATC. Protein product: CASSLEPSALNEQFI.